The clone carrying this TCR beta chain has ten or more counts. Its antigen is still unknown. The entry originates in a study of T cells in Graves' hyperthyroidism and ophthalmopathy. V lost 0 bases and J lost 6; bases outside the gene matches: 7. Germline loops: CDR1 MNHNY, CDR2 SVGAGI (reference sequence). There are 16 residues in the CDR3. TCR beta CDR3 region amplification was performed from RNA transcripts. The HTBI primer set served for first-round RT-PCR of the TCR CDR3. TCRdb re-called the multiplex PCR reads with MiXCR, one entry per CDR3 protein. The sample holds over 150,000 distinct CDR3 sequences, around a sixth seen once. Findings and caveats of the study: A median around six months before onset, the model predicted ophthalmopathy.

This rearrangement joins TRBV6-6 to TRBJ2-1, with 8 bases identical to TRBD2. Source material: blood. This TCR came from a woman in her 50s with Graves' hyperthyroidism. Here the CDR3 reads CASSYSSAGVSNEQFF. The CDR3 nucleotides are TGTGCCAGCAGTTACTCGTCAGCGGGAGTCTCCAATGAGCAGTTCTTC.